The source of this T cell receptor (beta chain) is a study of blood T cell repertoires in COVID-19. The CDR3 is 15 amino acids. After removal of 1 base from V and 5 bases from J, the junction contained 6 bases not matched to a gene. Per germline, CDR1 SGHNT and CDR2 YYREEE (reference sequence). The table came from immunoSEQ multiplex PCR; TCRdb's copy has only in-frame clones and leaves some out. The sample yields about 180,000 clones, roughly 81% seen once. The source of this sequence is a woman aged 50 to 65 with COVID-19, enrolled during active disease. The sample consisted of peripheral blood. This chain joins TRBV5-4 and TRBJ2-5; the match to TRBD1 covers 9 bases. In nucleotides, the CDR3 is TGTGCCAGCAGCTTGAGGGACAGGGAAATGGAGACCCAGTACTTC. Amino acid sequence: CASSLRDREMETQYF.